This T cell receptor beta chain is drawn from a study of T cell repertoires in cytomegalovirus infection. At the level of the study: CMV epitopes used comprised recently identified HLA-C-restricted ones and well-studied HLA-B-restricted ones. Public TCR beta signatures were indicative of both CMV infection and a matching HLA type. Findings of the study overall: Identification of carriers of CMV plus the relevant HLA was performed using cumulative public TCR beta family frequency. In two of eight donors, the top clonotype was HLA-C-restricted CMV-specific.

CDR1 SGHTA and CDR2 FQGNSA come from the germline V gene. V was clipped by 5 bases and J by 4 bases, with 17 bases between them. The CDR3 is 15 amino acids. This clonotype was counted at least ten times. The antigen is not known. MiXCR, applied by TCRdb to the reads, yields one record per CDR3 protein. The sample carries hundreds of thousands of distinct CDR3 sequences, approximately 33% recorded once. The material was cultured PBMCs, obtained from culture after CMV antigen stimulation. The receptor comes from a human donor in good health (CMV status not recorded). Some clones in this sample may be carry-over from other donors' samples. This chain joins TRBV7-2 and TRBJ2-5, with D possibly TRBD2 on 6 matching bases. CDR3 bases: TGTGCCAGCAGCCACGCGGACGCCGGGAGAGAGACCCAGTACTTC. Translated: CASSHADAGRETQYF.